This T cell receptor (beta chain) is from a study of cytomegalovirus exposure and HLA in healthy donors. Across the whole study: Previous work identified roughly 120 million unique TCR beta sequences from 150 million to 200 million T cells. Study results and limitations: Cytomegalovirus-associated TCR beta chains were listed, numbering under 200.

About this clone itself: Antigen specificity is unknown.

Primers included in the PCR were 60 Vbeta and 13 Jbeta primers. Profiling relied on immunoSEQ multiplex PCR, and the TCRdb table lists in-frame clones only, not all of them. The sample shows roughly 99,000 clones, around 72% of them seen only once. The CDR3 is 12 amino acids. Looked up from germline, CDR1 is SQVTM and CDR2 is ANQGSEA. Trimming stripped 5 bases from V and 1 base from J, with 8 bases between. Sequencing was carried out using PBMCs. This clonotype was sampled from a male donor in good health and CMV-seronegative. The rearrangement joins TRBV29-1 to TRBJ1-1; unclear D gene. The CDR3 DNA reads TGCAGCGTTATTTCCGGGAACACTGAAGCTTTCTTT. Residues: CSVISGNTEAFF.